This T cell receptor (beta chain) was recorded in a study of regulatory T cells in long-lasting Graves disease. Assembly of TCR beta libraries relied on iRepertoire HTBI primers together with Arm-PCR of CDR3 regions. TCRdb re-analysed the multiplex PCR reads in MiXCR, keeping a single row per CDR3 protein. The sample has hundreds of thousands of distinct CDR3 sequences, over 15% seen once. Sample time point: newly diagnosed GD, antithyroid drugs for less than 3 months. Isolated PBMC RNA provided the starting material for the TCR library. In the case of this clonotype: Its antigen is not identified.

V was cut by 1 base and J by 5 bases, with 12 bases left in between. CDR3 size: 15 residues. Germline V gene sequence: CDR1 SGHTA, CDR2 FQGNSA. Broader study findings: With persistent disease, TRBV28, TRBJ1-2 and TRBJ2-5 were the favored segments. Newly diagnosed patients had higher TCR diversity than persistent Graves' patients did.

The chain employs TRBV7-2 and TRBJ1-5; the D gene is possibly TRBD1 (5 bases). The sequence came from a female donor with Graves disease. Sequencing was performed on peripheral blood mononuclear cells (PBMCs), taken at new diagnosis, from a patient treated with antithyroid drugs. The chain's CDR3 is CASSLGVQGYQPQHF. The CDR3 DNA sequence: TGTGCCAGCAGCTTAGGGGTCCAGGGATATCAGCCCCAGCATTTT.